Presented here are 20 T cell receptor beta chains from one specimen sequenced in a study of T cells in Graves' hyperthyroidism and ophthalmopathy. RNA transcripts gave rise to amplified TCR beta CDR3 regions. The HTBI primer set drove a first-round RT-PCR of the TCR CDR3. TCRdb analysed the multiplex PCR reads with MiXCR anew, one entry per CDR3 protein. The sample includes 350,000 or so distinct CDR3 sequences, roughly 20% seen only once; the top ten take around 16%. Sequenced sample: blood. These receptor sequences come from a woman between 35 and 50 years old with Graves' ophthalmopathy.

This clonotype was seen ten or more times. The chain combines TRBV6-2 or TRBV6-3 with TRBJ2-7; unclear D gene. Trimming removed 8 bases at V and 4 bases at J, with 15 bases between. CDR1 and CDR2 from the germline V gene are MNHEY and SVGEGT. This CDR3 is built from 13 residues. CDR3 DNA sequence: TGTGCCAGCCGACCCGGTGGGATGTACGAGCAGTACTTC. As protein: CASRPGGMYEQYF.

The table lists this clonotype with a count of one. The chain links TRBV6-2 or TRBV6-3 to TRBJ2-7; 11 nucleotides align to TRBD2. This CDR3 contains 18 residues. In germline, CDR1 is MNHEY, CDR2 SVGEGT. J was trimmed by 0 bases and V by 4 bases; bases with no gene match: 11. The CDR3 region is CASSSSVLAGGSSYEQYF. DNA for the CDR3: TGTGCCAGCAGTTCCTCTGTTCTAGCGGGAGGCAGCTCCTACGAGCAGTACTTC.

This clonotype was counted at least ten times. The chain links TRBV20-1 to TRBJ1-5; 10 nucleotides agree with TRBD1. Per the germline V gene, CDR1 is DFQATT and CDR2 is SNEGSKA (reference sequence). This CDR3 has 13 amino acids. The V and J ends lost 1 base and 6 bases, in that order; junction bases with no gene match: 0. DNA of the CDR3: TGCAGTGCTAGAGGACAGGGGGCTCAGCCCCAGCATTTT. Amino acids: CSARGQGAQPQHF.

This clonotype showed up many times. V gene TRBV11-2 combines with J gene TRBJ1-2, with D hard to call. Trimming left V 1 base short and J 5 bases short, with 8 bases between. This CDR3 contains 13 residues. From germline, CDR1 is SGHAT and CDR2 FQNNGV. CDR3 in amino acids: CASSLGEGYGYTF. The CDR3 coding sequence is TGTGCCAGCAGCTTAGGGGAAGGTTATGGCTACACCTTC.

This clonotype was seen just once. The rearrangement links TRBV27 to TRBJ2-7; D gene unclear. The germline V gene encodes CDR1 MNHEY and CDR2 SMNVEV (reference sequence). V lost 5 bases to trimming and J lost 2 bases, with 13 bases between them. The CDR3 runs 14 residues. CDR3 nucleotides: TGTGCCAGCAGTGCTAGGGTTCATACCTACGAGCAGTACTTC. Translating gives CASSARVHTYEQYF.

This clonotype was counted many times. The chain recombines TRBV12-3 or TRBV12-4 with TRBJ2-6, with 8 bases lining up with TRBD1. With 6 bases clipped from V and 0 bases from J, the junction kept 10 bases outside the gene matches. The CDR3 runs 18 residues. The CDR3 reads CASRNSTGARSGANVLTF. In DNA, the CDR3 is TGTGCCAGCAGAAACTCGACAGGGGCCCGCTCTGGGGCCAACGTCCTGACTTTC.

The table lists this clonotype with many counts. The V and J genes are TRBV6-2 or TRBV6-3 and TRBJ2-7, with D hard to call. V was pared by 4 bases and J by 4 bases, with 23 bases between. The germline CDR1 and CDR2 sequences are MNHEY and SVGEGT. There are 17 residues in the CDR3. The chain's CDR3 is CASSWAIRVGGAYEQYF. CDR3 in DNA: TGTGCCAGCAGTTGGGCTATTCGCGTCGGCGGAGCGTACGAGCAGTACTTC.

This chain connects TRBV6-1 to TRBJ2-7; the match to TRBD2 covers 10 bases. The CDR3 length is 17 residues. V was clipped by 6 bases and J by 6 bases; unmatched bases: 17. The germline CDR1 and CDR2 sequences are MNHNS and SASEGT. In DNA form, the CDR3 reads TGTGCCAGCAGCAAGGGACAGCTAGCGGGAGTGGCCTCCGAGCAGTACTTC. Protein: CASSKGQLAGVASEQYF.

This clonotype was counted at least ten times. The chain recombines TRBV6-2 or TRBV6-3 with TRBJ1-1; weak D call: TRBD1 (5 bases). The CDR3 is made up of 14 amino acids. CDR1 and CDR2 from the germline V gene are MNHEY and SVGEGT. V was trimmed by 7 bases and J by 0 bases, leaving 12 bases between them. The CDR3 loop is CASTRDGMNTEAFF. In nucleotides, the CDR3 is TGTGCCAGCACCCGGGACGGAATGAACACTGAAGCTTTCTTT.

This clonotype occurred many times. The chain joins TRBV11-2 to TRBJ2-5; 10 nucleotides line up with TRBD2. J was trimmed by 2 bases and V by 1 base; bases with no gene match: 10. The germline CDR1 and CDR2 sequences are SGHAT and FQNNGV. CDR3 size: 18 residues. CDR3: CASSLVSLAGLGQETQYF. CDR3 bases: TGTGCCAGCAGCTTAGTTTCACTAGCGGGATTGGGGCAAGAGACCCAGTACTTC.

This clonotype has a handful of counts. The chain couples TRBV3-1 to TRBJ1-3; 11 bases line up with TRBD1. The CDR3 contains 18 residues. Germline values: CDR1 LGHDT, CDR2 YNNKEL (reference sequence). The junction had 8 bases not matched to a gene; V was cut back by 2 bases and J by 2 bases. Written as DNA, the CDR3 is TGTGCCAGCAGCCAATTCAGGACAGGGGGCGTCGCTGGAAACACCATATATTTT. Translation: CASSQFRTGGVAGNTIYF. Full variable domain (remainder filled in from reference TRBV3-1 and TRBJ1-3): DTAVSQTPKYLVTQMGNDKSIKCEQNLGHDTMYWYKQDSKKFLKIMFSYNNKELIINETVPNRFSPKSPDKAHLNLHINSLELGDSAVYFCASSQFRTGGVAGNTIYFGEGSWLTVV.

This clonotype was observed many times. This chain uses TRBV12-3 or TRBV12-4 with TRBJ2-7; no definite D call. The CDR3 is made up of 13 amino acids. With 4 bases removed from V and 1 base from J, the gap between germline ends came to 8 bases. The CDR3 region has the DNA TGTGCCAGCAGTTCAAGATATTCCTACGAGCAGTACTTC. Its protein product is CASSSRYSYEQYF.

This clonotype was seen at least ten times. The chain joins TRBV20-1 to TRBJ1-1; D is unresolved. The CDR3 has 14 residues. Trimming cost V 0 bases and J 2 bases, with 10 bases left between them. From germline, CDR1 is DFQATT and CDR2 SNEGSKA (reference sequence). The CDR3 reads CSARDTRRNTEAFF. The CDR3 bases are TGCAGTGCTAGAGATACGCGAAGAAACACTGAAGCTTTCTTT.

Ten or more counts support this clonotype. The V call is TRBV15, the J call TRBJ2-2; D not certain. This CDR3 comprises 13 residues. Trimming took off 1 base at V and 4 bases at J, with 4 bases between the two ends. Looked up from germline, CDR1 is LNHNV and CDR2 is YYDKDF (reference sequence). In DNA, the CDR3 is TGTGCCACCAGCAGAGGACCCACCGGGGAGCTGTTTTTT. Its translation: CATSRGPTGELFF.

In its sample, this clonotype was seen many times. This chain joins TRBV28 and TRBJ2-7; 7 positions match TRBD2. CDR1 is MDHEN, CDR2 SYDVKM, per germline. After removal of 5 bases from V and 5 bases from J, the junction contained 15 bases not matched to a gene. This CDR3 region has 16 residues. This CDR3 reads CASSGGGAGLRDEQYF. The DNA for the CDR3 is TGTGCCAGCAGTGGGGGAGGGGCGGGACTACGGGACGAGCAGTACTTC.

This clonotype was recorded many times. The J gene is TRBJ2-7, the V gene TRBV7-7; unclear D gene. Germline CDR1 and CDR2: SSHAT and FNYEAQ (reference sequence). The CDR3 runs to 14 residues. The chain's CDR3 is CASSTILGSYEQYF. The DNA for the CDR3 is TGTGCTAGCTCCACTATCCTCGGCTCCTACGAGCAGTACTTC.

This clonotype was recorded at least ten times. The chain links TRBV15 to TRBJ2-7, with a tentative D call TRBD1 (7 bases). The V end was cut by 2 bases, the J end by 2 bases, with 13 bases between. The CDR3 loop spans 15 amino acids. Per the germline V gene, CDR1 is LNHNV and CDR2 is YYDKDF (reference sequence). The CDR3 region is CATSRFPGGTYEQYF. CDR3 bases: TGTGCCACCAGCAGATTTCCAGGGGGGACCTACGAGCAGTACTTC.

At least ten counts were recorded for this clonotype. The chain combines TRBV7-2 with TRBJ2-3; D not resolved. Trimming pared 5 bases from V and 2 bases from J, leaving 5 bases between. The CDR3 is 12 residues long. Germline CDR1 and CDR2: SGHTA and FQGNSA. The CDR3 sequence: CASSEDTDTQYF. The CDR3 coding sequence is TGTGCCAGCAGCGAAGACACAGATACGCAGTATTTT.

This clonotype was seen repeatedly, ten times or more. V gene TRBV9 combines with J gene TRBJ1-3, with unresolved D. V was clipped by 2 bases and J by 4 bases, with 13 bases between them. The CDR3 has 15 residues. Germline CDR1 is SGDLS and CDR2 is YYNGEE. Here the CDR3 reads CASSVGGWMGNTIYF. The CDR3 DNA is TGTGCCAGCAGCGTCGGAGGCTGGATGGGAAACACCATATATTTT.

This clonotype was detected ten times or more. The chain employs TRBV30 and TRBJ1-4; 8 nucleotides agree with TRBD1. The V segment lost 0 bases and the J segment 15 bases; nucleotides outside the gene matches: 9. Germline V CDR1 and CDR2: GTSNPN, SVGIG (reference sequence). The CDR3 is made up of 13 amino acids. This CDR3 is CAWSVLSGQGLFF. DNA of the CDR3: TGTGCCTGGAGTGTATTATCAGGACAGGGATTGTTTTTT.